The entry below gives a single T cell receptor (beta chain) sequence along with its context. Its antigen is unidentified. The record originates from a study of cytomegalovirus exposure and HLA in healthy donors. CDR3 length equals 15 residues. The germline gives CDR1 SQVTM, CDR2 ANQGSEA. Unmatched junction bases numbered 10, after V lost 6 bases and J lost 5 bases. The PCR contained 60 Vbeta and 13 Jbeta primers. Libraries were prepared by immunoSEQ multiplex PCR; TCRdb keeps only in-frame clonotypes and omits some of them. Its listing shows more than 95,000 clones. Study-level findings and limits: An analysis done earlier found most TCR beta V segments productive about 87% or about 30% of the time.

Material for sequencing was PBMCs. The receptor's source is a man aged 35-49 years in good health and CMV-seronegative. This chain uses TRBV29-1 with TRBJ2-1, with TRBD2 identical over 10 bases. This chain's CDR3 is CSVASGLAGDNEQFF. The CDR3 nucleotides read TGCAGCGTAGCCTCGGGGCTAGCGGGGGACAATGAGCAGTTCTTC.